This T cell receptor beta chain was sequenced during a study of shared clonotypes between healthy human individuals. About the research overall: Plates per donor: three CD4 naive, three CD4 memory, two CD8 naive, one CD8 memory.

The CDR3 covers 12 residues. Trimming removed 0 bases from V and 10 bases from J, with 7 bases in between. Germline CDR1 reads SGHNT; CDR2 reads YENEEA. Sequencing used immunoSEQ multiplex PCR; TCRdb keeps in-frame clones, though not all of them. Of about 230,000 clones listed, just over 65% were seen once; the top ten hold over 8.5%. In this sample, this clone turned up many times. This rearrangement joins TRBV11-3 to TRBJ2-1; D gene unclear. The source is a man aged 25-45 years in good health. Sample: memory CD4+ T cells sorted from blood. Subset indicated: CD45RA-negative fraction. CDR3 sequence (DNA): TGTGCCAGCAGCTTAGATGGGTGGGAGCAGTTCTTC. This sequence encodes CASSLDGWEQFF.